This T cell receptor beta chain was recovered during a study of T cell repertoires in aging, cancer and after chemotherapy (dated by TCRdb to the late 2010s). With respect to the entire study: Six donor age groups were covered, ranging from 30 or younger up to 70 or older, and each group contained at least three individuals. In the hematological group, the paired samples taken before and after chemotherapy came from chronic lymphocytic leukemia patients who were treated with regimens based on fludarabine or bendamustine. The full dataset contained about 10 million TCR reads. Peripheral blood TCR beta repertoires from healthy donors and cancer patients were profiled to examine immunoaging and T cell reconstitution after chemotherapy. Alongside under 100 healthy donors serving as a reference group, the cohort included approximately 220 cancer patients, of whom some 91 had hematological cancers and more than 120 had solid cancers. Summary of the overall study and its limitations: Lymphoid organ infiltration was present in the hematological cancer patients, and this infiltration may itself impair thymic emigration or the expansion of peripheral T cells. In healthy donors, the decline in TCR diversity with age was mainly due to loss of richness, whereas in cancer patients loss of evenness also played a role. In both cancer cohorts, median generation probability rose over the chemotherapy interval, which suggests that the repertoire was reconstituted through rebound thymic output. It was noted by the authors that conclusions about immunological memory after chemotherapy cannot be drawn from the repertoire data. Significantly lower blood TCR diversity and higher clonality were observed in untreated patients with hematological or solid cancers than in age-matched healthy donors.

Worth noting for this clonotype: What antigen it recognizes has not been identified. Base qualities are not provided; no much larger clone lies one nucleotide away.

Using a mixed TRB-A/B primer pool, multiplex touch-down PCR amplified rearranged TRB sequences covering the V, D and J segments. Illumina adapters and sample indices were added to the amplicons in two consecutive PCR reactions performed with Phusion HS II polymerase. The amplicons were purified from gel with the NucleoSpin Gel and PCR Clean-up kit and then assessed with Qubit and an Agilent 2100 Bioanalyzer. Libraries were sequenced on an Illumina MiSeq using 600-cycle, single-indexed, paired-end runs. The study's own analysis went as follows. MiXCR versions 2.12 and 3.0.5 were used to process the TRB sequences. Each unique CDR3 nucleotide sequence was treated as one clone, and only productive sequences with two or more reads were kept. The repertoire metrics were Shannon diversity, evenness, clonality (defined as one minus evenness), and alpha-parameterized diversity profiles covering alpha 0 to 5. The IGoR algorithm was used to calculate generation probabilities for clones in the paired samples taken before and after chemotherapy. Using fastp at Q25 and MiXCR, TCRdb reprocessed the public reads and kept productive beta chains. Rows merge per CDR3 protein into single entries with the most common DNA and genes. TCRdb, rather than the study authors, made the V and J calls. The sample table contains a few thousand distinct CDR3 sequences; only one count was recorded for around 22% of them. Roughly 4.2% of the sample is in the top ten clones.

TCR beta rearrangements were amplified from genomic DNA isolated from peripheral blood, not from sorted cells or RNA. V loses 6 bases at its end and J loses 0 bases; junction bases beyond the gene matches: 7. CDR1 is given as DFQATT and CDR2 as SNEGSKA, both from the germline V gene (reference sequence). Inclusive of the bounding cysteine and phenylalanine, the CDR3 is 14 residues long. Only the CDR3 portion is preserved as DNA: 42 bases, with reading frame beginning at the first base. This TCR was recovered from a human donor with a blood cancer. The V and J genes are TRBV20-1 and TRBJ2-7; TRBD2 fits 8 bases in the junction. Specimen: blood. The DNA sequence is given as TGCAGTGCAAGGAGCGGGGGCGCCTCCTACGAGCAGTACTTC. This yields the protein CSARSGGASYEQYF.